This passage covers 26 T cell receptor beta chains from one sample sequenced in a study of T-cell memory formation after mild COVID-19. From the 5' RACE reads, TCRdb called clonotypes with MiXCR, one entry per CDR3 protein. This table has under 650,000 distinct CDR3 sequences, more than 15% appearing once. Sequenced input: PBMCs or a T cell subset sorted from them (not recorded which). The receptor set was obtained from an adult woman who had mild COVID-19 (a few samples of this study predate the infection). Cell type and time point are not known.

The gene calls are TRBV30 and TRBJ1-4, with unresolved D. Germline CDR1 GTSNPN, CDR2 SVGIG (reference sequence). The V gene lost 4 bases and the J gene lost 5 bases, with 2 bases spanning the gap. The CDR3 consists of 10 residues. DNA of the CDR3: TGTGCCTGGATGAATGAAAAACTGTTTTTT. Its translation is CAWMNEKLFF.

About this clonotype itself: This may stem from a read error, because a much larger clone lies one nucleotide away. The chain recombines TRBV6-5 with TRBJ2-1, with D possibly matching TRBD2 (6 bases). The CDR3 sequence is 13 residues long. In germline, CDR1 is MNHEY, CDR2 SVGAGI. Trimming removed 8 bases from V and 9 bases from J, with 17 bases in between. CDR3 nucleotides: TGTGCCAGCCGAGTAGCTAGCGCGGGTGAGCAGTTCTTC. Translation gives CASRVASAGEQFF.

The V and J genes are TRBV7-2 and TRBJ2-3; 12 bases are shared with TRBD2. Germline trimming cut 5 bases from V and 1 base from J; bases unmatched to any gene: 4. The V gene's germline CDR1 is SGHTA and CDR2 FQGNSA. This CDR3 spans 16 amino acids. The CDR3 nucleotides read TGTGCCAGCAGCCGGACTAGCGGGGCAGGCACAGATACGCAGTATTTT. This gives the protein CASSRTSGAGTDTQYF.

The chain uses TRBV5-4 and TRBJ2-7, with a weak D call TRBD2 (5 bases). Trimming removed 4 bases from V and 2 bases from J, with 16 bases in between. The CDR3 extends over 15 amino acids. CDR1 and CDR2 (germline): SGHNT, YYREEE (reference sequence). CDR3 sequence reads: CASSGRGETAYEQYF. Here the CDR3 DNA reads TGTGCCAGCAGCGGCCGGGGTGAAACGGCCTACGAGCAGTACTTC.

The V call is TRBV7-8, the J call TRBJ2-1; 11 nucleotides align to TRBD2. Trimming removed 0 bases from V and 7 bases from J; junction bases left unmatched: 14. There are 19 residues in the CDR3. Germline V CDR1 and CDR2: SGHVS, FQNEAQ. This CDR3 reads CASSLAHDGTSGDYNEQFF. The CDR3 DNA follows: TGTGCCAGCAGCTTAGCCCATGACGGGACTAGCGGAGATTATAATGAGCAGTTCTTC.

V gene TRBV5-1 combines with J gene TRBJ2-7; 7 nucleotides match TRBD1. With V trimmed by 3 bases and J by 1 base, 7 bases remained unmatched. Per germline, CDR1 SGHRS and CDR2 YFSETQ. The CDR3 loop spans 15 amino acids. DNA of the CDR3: TGCGCCAGCAGCTCCCTGGCAGGGGGATCCTACGAGCAGTACTTC. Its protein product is CASSSLAGGSYEQYF. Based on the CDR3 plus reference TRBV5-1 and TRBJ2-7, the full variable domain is KAGVTQTPRYLIKTRGQQVTLSCSPISGHRSVSWYQQTPGQGLQFLFEYFSETQRNKGNFPGRFSGRQFSNSRSEMNVSTLELGDSALYLCASSSLAGGSYEQYFGPGTRLTVT.

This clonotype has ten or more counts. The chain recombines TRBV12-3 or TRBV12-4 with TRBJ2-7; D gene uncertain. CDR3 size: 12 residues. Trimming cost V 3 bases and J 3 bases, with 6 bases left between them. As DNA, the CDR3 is TGTGCCAGCAGTTTTGGCCGCTACGAGCAGTACTTC. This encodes CASSFGRYEQYF.

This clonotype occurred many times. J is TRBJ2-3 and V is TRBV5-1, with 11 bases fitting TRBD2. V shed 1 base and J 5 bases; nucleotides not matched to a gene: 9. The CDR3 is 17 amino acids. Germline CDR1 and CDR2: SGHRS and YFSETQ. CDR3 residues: CASSLIRLAGREDTQYF. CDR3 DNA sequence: TGCGCCAGCAGCTTGATCAGACTAGCGGGGAGGGAAGATACGCAGTATTTT.

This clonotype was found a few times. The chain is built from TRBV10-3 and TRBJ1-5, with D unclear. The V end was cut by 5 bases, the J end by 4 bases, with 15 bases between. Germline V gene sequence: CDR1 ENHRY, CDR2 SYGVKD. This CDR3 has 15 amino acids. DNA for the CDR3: TGTGCCATCAGTCAGATTGGACGGATTAATCAGCCCCAGCATTTT. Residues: CAISQIGRINQPQHF.

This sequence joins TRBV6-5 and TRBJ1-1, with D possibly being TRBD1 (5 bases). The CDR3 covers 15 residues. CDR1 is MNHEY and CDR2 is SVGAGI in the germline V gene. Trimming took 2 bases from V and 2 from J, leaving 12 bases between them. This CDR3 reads CASSYSDSPNTEAFF. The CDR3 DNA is TGTGCCAGCAGTTACAGTGACAGCCCTAACACTGAAGCTTTCTTT.

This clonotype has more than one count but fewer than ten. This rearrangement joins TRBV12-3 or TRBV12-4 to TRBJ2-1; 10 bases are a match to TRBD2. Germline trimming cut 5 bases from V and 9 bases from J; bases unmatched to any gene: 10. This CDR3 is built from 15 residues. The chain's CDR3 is CASSQSGGAVGEQFF. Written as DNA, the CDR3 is TGTGCCAGCAGTCAAAGCGGGGGGGCCGTTGGTGAGCAGTTCTTC.

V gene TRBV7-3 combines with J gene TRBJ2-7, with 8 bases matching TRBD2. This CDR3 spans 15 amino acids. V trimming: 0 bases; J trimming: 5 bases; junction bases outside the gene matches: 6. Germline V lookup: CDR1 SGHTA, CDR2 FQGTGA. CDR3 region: CASSLTPGGAHEQYF. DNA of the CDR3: TGTGCCAGCAGCTTAACCCCCGGGGGGGCCCACGAGCAGTACTTC. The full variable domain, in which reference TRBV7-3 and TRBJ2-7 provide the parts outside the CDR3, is GAGVSQTPSNKVTEKGKYVELRCDPISGHTALYWYRQSLGQGPEFLIYFQGTGAADDSGLPNDRFFAVRPEGSVSTLKIQRTERGDSAVYLCASSLTPGGAHEQYFGPGTRLTVT.

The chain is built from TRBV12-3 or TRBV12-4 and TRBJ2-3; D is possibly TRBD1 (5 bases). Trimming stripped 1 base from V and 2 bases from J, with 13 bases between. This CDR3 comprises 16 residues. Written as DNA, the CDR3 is TGTGCCAGCAGTTTAGATGGCATAGGGGTCACAGATACGCAGTATTTT. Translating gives CASSLDGIGVTDTQYF.

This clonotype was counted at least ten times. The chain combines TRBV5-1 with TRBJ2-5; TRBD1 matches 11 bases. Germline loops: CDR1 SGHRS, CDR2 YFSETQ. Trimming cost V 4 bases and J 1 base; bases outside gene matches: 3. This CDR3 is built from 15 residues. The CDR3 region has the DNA TGCGCCAGCAGCCTGGGACAGGGGGTCCAAGAGACCCAGTACTTC. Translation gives CASSLGQGVQETQYF.

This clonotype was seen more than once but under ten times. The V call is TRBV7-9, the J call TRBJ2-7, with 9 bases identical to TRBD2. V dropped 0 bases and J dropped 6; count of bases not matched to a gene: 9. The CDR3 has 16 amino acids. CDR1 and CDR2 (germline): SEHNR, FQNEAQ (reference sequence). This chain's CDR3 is CASSLAGTSQGLEQYF. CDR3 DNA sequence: TGTGCCAGCAGCTTAGCGGGGACTAGCCAAGGCCTCGAGCAGTACTTC.

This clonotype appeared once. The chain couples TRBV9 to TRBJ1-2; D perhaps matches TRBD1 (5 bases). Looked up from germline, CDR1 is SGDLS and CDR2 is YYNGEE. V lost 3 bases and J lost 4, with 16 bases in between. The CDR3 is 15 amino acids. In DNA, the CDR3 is TGTGCCAGCAGCGGCCTAGGCAAGGGGAGCTATGGCTACACCTTC. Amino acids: CASSGLGKGSYGYTF. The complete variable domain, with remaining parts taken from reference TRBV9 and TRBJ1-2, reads DSGVTQTPKHLITATGQRVTLRCSPRSGDLSVYWYQQSLDQGLQFLIQYYNGEERAKGNILERFSAQQFPDLHSELNLSSLELGDSALYFCASSGLGKGSYGYTFGSGTRLTVV.

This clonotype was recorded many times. The DNA of the CDR3 is TGTGCCACCAGCACCCCCAGGGTCTCTGGGGCCAACGTCCTGACTTTC. Translated, it gives CATSTPRVSGANVLTF. This sequence joins TRBV15 and TRBJ2-6, with TRBD1 as a possible D gene (5 bases). The CDR3 is made up of 16 amino acids. CDR1 LNHNV and CDR2 YYDKDF come from the germline V gene (reference sequence). V lost 4 bases and J 0 bases, leaving 10 bases between the germline ends.

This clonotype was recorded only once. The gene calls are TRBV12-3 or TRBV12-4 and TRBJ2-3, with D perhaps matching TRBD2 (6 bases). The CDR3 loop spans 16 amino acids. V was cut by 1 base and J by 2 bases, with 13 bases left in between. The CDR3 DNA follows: TGTGCCAGCAGTTTAGGCGGGATCCGCCTCACAGATACGCAGTATTTT. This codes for CASSLGGIRLTDTQYF.

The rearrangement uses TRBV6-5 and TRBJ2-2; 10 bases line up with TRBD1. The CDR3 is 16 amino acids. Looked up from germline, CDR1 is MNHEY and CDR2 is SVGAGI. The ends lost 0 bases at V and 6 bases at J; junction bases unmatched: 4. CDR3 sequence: CASSYSTGTGAGELFF. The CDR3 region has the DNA TGTGCCAGCAGTTACTCGACCGGGACAGGGGCCGGGGAGCTGTTTTTT.

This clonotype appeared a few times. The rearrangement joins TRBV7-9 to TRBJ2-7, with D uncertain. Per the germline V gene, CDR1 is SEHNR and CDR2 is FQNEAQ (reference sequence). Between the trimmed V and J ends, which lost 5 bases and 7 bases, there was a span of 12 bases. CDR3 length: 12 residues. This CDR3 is CASSPMKAEQYF. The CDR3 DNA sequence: TGTGCCAGCAGCCCCATGAAGGCGGAGCAGTACTTC.

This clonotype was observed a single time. Here the CDR3 reads CASSQERRTSVWDGYTF. The CDR3 DNA is TGTGCCAGCAGCCAAGAGAGGCGGACATCAGTATGGGATGGCTACACCTTC. The chain couples TRBV14 to TRBJ1-2, with TRBD1 as a possible D gene (5 bases). The CDR3 sequence is 17 residues long. V was cut by 0 bases and J by 6 bases, with 20 bases left in between. CDR1 SGHDN and CDR2 FVKESK come from the germline V gene.

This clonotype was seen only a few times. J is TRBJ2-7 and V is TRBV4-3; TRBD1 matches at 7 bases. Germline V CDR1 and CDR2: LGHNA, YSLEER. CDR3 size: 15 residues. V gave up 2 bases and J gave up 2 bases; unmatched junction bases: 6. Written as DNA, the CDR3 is TGCGCCAGCAGCCAATGGGGACAGACAACCTACGAGCAGTACTTC. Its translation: CASSQWGQTTYEQYF.

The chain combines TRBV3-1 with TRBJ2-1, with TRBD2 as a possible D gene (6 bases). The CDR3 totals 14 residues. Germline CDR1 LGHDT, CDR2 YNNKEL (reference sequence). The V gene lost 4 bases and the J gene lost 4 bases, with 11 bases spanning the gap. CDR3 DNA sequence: TGTGCCAGCAGCCCCCGCGGGATGTACAATGAGCAGTTCTTC. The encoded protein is CASSPRGMYNEQFF.

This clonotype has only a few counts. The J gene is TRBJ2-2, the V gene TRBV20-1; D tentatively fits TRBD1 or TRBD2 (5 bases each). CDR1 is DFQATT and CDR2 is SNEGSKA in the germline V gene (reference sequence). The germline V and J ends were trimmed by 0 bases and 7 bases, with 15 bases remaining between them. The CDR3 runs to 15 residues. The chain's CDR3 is CSARDPGRGGGELFF. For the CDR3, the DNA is TGCAGTGCTAGAGATCCGGGACGTGGGGGCGGGGAGCTGTTTTTT.

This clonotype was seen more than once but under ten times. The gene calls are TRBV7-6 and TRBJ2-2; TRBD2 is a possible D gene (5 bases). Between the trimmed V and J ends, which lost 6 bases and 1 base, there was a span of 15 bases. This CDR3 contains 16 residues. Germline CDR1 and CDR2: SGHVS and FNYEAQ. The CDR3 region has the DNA TGTGCCAGCAGGAACTTAGGACTGTTGAACACCGGGGAGCTGTTTTTT. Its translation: CASRNLGLLNTGELFF.

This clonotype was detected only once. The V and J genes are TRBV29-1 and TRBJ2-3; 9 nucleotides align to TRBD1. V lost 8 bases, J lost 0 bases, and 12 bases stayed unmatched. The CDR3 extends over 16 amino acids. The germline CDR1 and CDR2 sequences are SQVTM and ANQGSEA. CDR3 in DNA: TGCAGCTTCCGACCGGGACAGGGAGCTAGCACAGATACGCAGTATTTT. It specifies CSFRPGQGASTDTQYF.